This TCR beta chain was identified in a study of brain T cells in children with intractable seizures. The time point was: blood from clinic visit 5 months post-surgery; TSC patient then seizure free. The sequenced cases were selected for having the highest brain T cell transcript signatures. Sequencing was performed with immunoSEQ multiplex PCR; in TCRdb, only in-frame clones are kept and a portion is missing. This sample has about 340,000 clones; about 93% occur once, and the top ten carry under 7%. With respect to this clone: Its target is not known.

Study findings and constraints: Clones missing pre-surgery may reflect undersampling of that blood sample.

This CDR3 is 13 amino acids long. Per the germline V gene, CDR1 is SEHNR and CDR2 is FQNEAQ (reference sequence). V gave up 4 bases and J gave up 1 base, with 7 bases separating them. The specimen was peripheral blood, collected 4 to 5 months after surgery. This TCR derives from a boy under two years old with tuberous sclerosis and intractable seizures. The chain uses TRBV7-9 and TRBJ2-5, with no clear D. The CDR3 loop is CASSSQAQETQYF. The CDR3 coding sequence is TGTGCCAGCAGCTCCCAGGCCCAAGAGACCCAGTACTTC.